Following are 32 T cell receptor beta chains from one sample sequenced in a study of blood T cell repertoires in COVID-19. Method: immunoSEQ multiplex PCR; TCRdb's copy keeps in-frame clones and lacks some. Among just over 650,000 clones, more than 80% were seen once, and the ten largest hold around 0.3%. Material: peripheral blood. Receptors originate from a woman between 18 and 30 years old with acute or convalescent COVID-19.

The V and J genes are TRBV30 and TRBJ1-2; D not resolved. Trimming left V 7 bases short and J 4 bases short, with 7 bases between. Germline V gene data show CDR1 as GTSNPN and CDR2 as SVGIG (reference sequence). CDR3 size: 10 residues. The chain's CDR3 is CASYGYGYTF. The CDR3 DNA follows: TGTGCCTCCTATGGCTATGGCTACACCTTC.

The chain recombines TRBV18 with TRBJ1-3; no firm D call. CDR3 size: 15 residues. Germline CDR1 is KGHSH and CDR2 is LQKENI. Deletions cut 3 bases from V and 0 bases from J, with 9 bases between. The CDR3, as DNA: TGTGCCAGCTCACCGGACGGGATCTCTGGAAACACCATATATTTT. It is translated as CASSPDGISGNTIYF.

The chain uses TRBV6-5 and TRBJ2-2; 7 positions agree with TRBD2. Trimming took 6 bases from V and 4 from J; bases not matched to a gene: 5. Germline V gives CDR1 MNHEY, CDR2 SVGAGI. The CDR3 is 14 amino acids. In DNA form, the CDR3 reads TGTGCCAGCAGCCCACTAGCGCCCACCGGGGAGCTGTTTTTT. It specifies CASSPLAPTGELFF.

The chain recombines TRBV10-3 with TRBJ1-1, with D possibly TRBD1 on 5 matching bases. This CDR3 contains 13 residues. Germline CDR1 and CDR2: ENHRY and SYGVKD. V was pared by 6 bases and J by 3 bases, with 11 bases between. CDR3 amino acids: CAISSRVDTEAFF. The CDR3 DNA sequence: TGTGCCATCAGCTCCAGGGTGGACACTGAAGCTTTCTTT.

V and J are TRBV2 and TRBJ2-2; 7 bases align to TRBD1. CDR1 SNHLY and CDR2 FYNNEI come from the germline V gene. The CDR3 totals 17 residues. After removal of 5 bases from V and 1 base from J, the junction contained 10 bases not matched to a gene. The CDR3 is CASSHQQGPRNTGELFF. The CDR3 nucleotides read TGTGCCAGCAGTCACCAACAGGGGCCGCGGAACACCGGGGAGCTGTTTTTT.

The chain links TRBV5-1 to TRBJ1-4; D uncertain. This CDR3 is 15 amino acids long. CDR1 and CDR2 (germline): SGHRS, YFSETQ. Trimming removed 4 bases from V and 8 bases from J, with 18 bases in between. CDR3 sequence (DNA): TGCGCCAGCAGCCCGCTCGGGTCGGGTAGGGAAAAACTGTTTTTT. Its translation: CASSPLGSGREKLFF.

This rearrangement joins TRBV21-1 to TRBJ1-1; TRBD1, the table's D call, lacks a check against the DNA. TRBV21-1 corresponds to a pseudogene. The CDR3 is 12 amino acids. The DNA for the CDR3 is TGTGCCAGGACAGGGCGGAACACTGAAGCTTTCTTT. This encodes CARTGRNTEAFF.

The chain recombines TRBV11-2 with TRBJ2-6; 7 nucleotides align to TRBD2. This CDR3 comprises 17 residues. Trimming took 1 base from V and 1 from J; bases not matched to a gene: 4. CDR1 is SGHAT and CDR2 is FQNNGV in the germline V gene. The CDR3 nucleotides read TGTGCCAGCAGCTTAGGTTGGGGAGGGTCTGGGGCCAACGTCCTGACTTTC. The encoded protein is CASSLGWGGSGANVLTF. The full variable domain, rest sourced from reference TRBV11-2 and TRBJ2-6, is EAGVAQSPRYKIIEKRQSVAFWCNPISGHATLYWYQQILGQGPKLLIQFQNNGVVDDSQLPKDRFSAERLKGVDSTLKIQPAKLEDSAVYLCASSLGWGGSGANVLTFGAGSRLTVL.

The rearrangement uses TRBV12-3 or TRBV12-4 and TRBJ1-5; no definite D call. The CDR3 runs to 13 residues. V dropped 6 bases and J dropped 3 bases, with 9 bases sitting between them. CDR3 nucleotide sequence: TGTGCCAGCAGCCGTGGACTCAATCAGCCCCAGCATTTT. This gives the protein CASSRGLNQPQHF.

This rearrangement joins TRBV5-6 to TRBJ1-4, with D maybe TRBD1 (5 bases). Germline V CDR1 and CDR2: SGHDT, YYEEEE. V lost 4 bases, J lost 8 bases, and 18 bases lay in between. The CDR3 has 15 amino acids. For the CDR3, the DNA is TGTGCCAGCAGCCTCAGGGCCCAAACCGCCGAAAAACTGTTTTTT. Translated: CASSLRAQTAEKLFF.

This sequence joins TRBV3-1 (or the pseudogene TRBV3-2) and TRBJ1-5; TRBD1 matches at 10 bases. After removal of 8 bases from V and 10 bases from J, the junction contained 11 bases not matched to a gene. The CDR3 has 14 amino acids. The germline V gene has CDR1 LGHDT and CDR2 YNNKEL (reference sequence). CDR3 region: CASAKGTGDSPQHF. The CDR3 DNA reads TGTGCCAGCGCGAAAGGGACAGGGGATTCCCCCCAGCATTTT.

The V and J genes are TRBV7-9 and TRBJ1-2; TRBD1 aligns across 7 bases. The germline gives CDR1 SEHNR, CDR2 FQNEAQ (reference sequence). J gave up 4 bases and V 5 bases, and 13 bases lay outside the gene matches. The CDR3 runs to 16 residues. CDR3 loop: CASSQSGDRAPYGYTF. The CDR3 DNA reads as TGTGCCAGCAGCCAAAGTGGGGACAGAGCCCCCTATGGCTACACCTTC.

V and J are TRBV3-1 (or the pseudogene TRBV3-2) and TRBJ1-2, with 12 nucleotides matching TRBD1. CDR1 and CDR2 (germline): LGHDT, YNNKEL (reference sequence). V gave up 0 bases and J gave up 4 bases; unmatched junction bases: 15. The CDR3 covers 20 residues. Here the CDR3 DNA reads TGTGCCAGCAGCCAAGAGGCGGGGAGGGACAGGGGGCGAAGGTTCTATGGCTACACCTTC. Its protein product is CASSQEAGRDRGRRFYGYTF.

V usage is TRBV27 and J usage is TRBJ1-2, with D unresolved. The ends were cut back, 2 bases at V and 5 bases at J, with 18 bases in the middle. CDR3 length: 16 amino acids. The germline V gene has CDR1 MNHEY and CDR2 SMNVEV (reference sequence). The CDR3 sequence: CASSLVSLAGTYGYTF. In DNA form, the CDR3 reads TGTGCCAGCAGTTTAGTTTCGCTCGCAGGAACTTATGGCTACACCTTC.

The chain is built from TRBV29-1 and TRBJ2-2, with 8 bases matching TRBD1. There are 13 residues in the CDR3. From germline, CDR1 is SQVTM and CDR2 ANQGSEA. V dropped 4 bases and J dropped 3; count of bases not matched to a gene: 1. The CDR3 sequence is CSVGQGYTGELFF. The CDR3 DNA follows: TGCAGCGTTGGACAGGGGTACACCGGGGAGCTGTTTTTT.

This rearrangement joins TRBV2 to TRBJ2-4; the match to TRBD1 covers 8 bases. The CDR3 is made up of 19 amino acids. V lost 9 bases, J lost 0 bases, and 19 bases stayed unmatched. Per germline, CDR1 SNHLY and CDR2 FYNNEI. CDR3: CASSEAGTGQLLAKNIQYF. The CDR3, as DNA: TGTGCCAGTTCGGAAGCCGGGACAGGCCAACTTCTAGCCAAAAACATTCAGTACTTC.

V is TRBV30 and J is TRBJ2-5, with D perhaps matching TRBD1 (6 bases). V shed 0 bases and J shed 5 bases, with 16 bases lying between them. Germline-derived CDR1 and CDR2 are GTSNPN and SVGIG (reference sequence). This CDR3 is built from 15 residues. For the CDR3, the DNA is TGTGCCTGGAGTGTAGTACAGGGAGCAGGGGAGACCCAGTACTTC. This sequence encodes CAWSVVQGAGETQYF. Based on the CDR3 plus reference TRBV30 and TRBJ2-5, the full variable domain is SQTIHQWPATLVQPVGSPLSLECTVEGTSNPNLYWYRQAAGRGLQLLFYSVGIGQISSEVPQNLSASRPQDRQFILSSKKLLLSDSGFYLCAWSVVQGAGETQYFGPGTRLLVL.

V is TRBV7-9 and J is TRBJ2-7, with TRBD2 identical over 7 bases. The CDR3 covers 17 residues. V dropped 1 base and J dropped 1; count of bases not matched to a gene: 10. Germline CDR1 and CDR2: SEHNR and FQNEAQ (reference sequence). The CDR3 nucleotides read TGTGCCAGCAGCTTAGGGACTAGTGGTTCCGTTTCCTACGAGCAGTACTTC. It yields the protein CASSLGTSGSVSYEQYF.

The chain carries TRBV5-6 and TRBJ1-2, with TRBD1 identical over 7 bases. CDR1 is SGHDT and CDR2 is YYEEEE in the germline V gene. V lost 1 base, J lost 3 bases, and 12 bases stayed unmatched. The CDR3 length is 17 residues. In DNA, the CDR3 is TGTGCCAGCAGCTTGTCCGTCAGACAGGGCAAGGACTATGGCTACACCTTC. Amino acids: CASSLSVRQGKDYGYTF.

The genes are TRBV3-1 (or the pseudogene TRBV3-2) and TRBJ2-7; 9 bases align to TRBD1. The V segment lost 6 bases and the J segment 3 bases; nucleotides outside the gene matches: 6. The germline CDR1 and CDR2 sequences are LGHDT and YNNKEL (reference sequence). This CDR3 has 14 residues. The CDR3 DNA follows: TGTGCCAGCAGGGACGGACAGGGGAGCTACGAGCAGTACTTC. Translation gives CASRDGQGSYEQYF.

This chain uses TRBV6-2 or TRBV6-3 with TRBJ1-5, with 7 bases matching TRBD1. V shed 2 bases, J shed 5 bases, and the junction held 6 bases outside the gene matches. CDR3 length equals 15 residues. Looked up from germline, CDR1 is MNHEY and CDR2 is SVGEGT. In DNA, the CDR3 is TGTGCCAGCAGTTACGCCGACAGGGACCATCAGCCCCAGCATTTT. It translates to CASSYADRDHQPQHF.

As DNA, the CDR3 is TGTGCCAGCAACAGGGGTAACTATGGCTACACCTTC. The encoded protein is CASNRGNYGYTF. The chain recombines TRBV7-2 with TRBJ1-2; the match to TRBD1 covers 7 bases. The CDR3 loop spans 12 amino acids. Germline CDR1 and CDR2: SGHTA and FQGNSA. V lost 7 bases, J lost 1 base, and 0 bases stayed unmatched.

The V gene is TRBV4-1, the J gene TRBJ1-6, with 7 bases fitting TRBD1. Germline lookup yields CDR1 MGHRA and CDR2 YSYEKL. J gave up 9 bases and V 0 bases, and 11 bases lay outside the gene matches. The CDR3 is made up of 17 amino acids. The CDR3 coding sequence is TGCGCCAGCAGCCAAGATGGAGGGACAGCAGAATTTTCACCCCTCCACTTT. Protein sequence: CASSQDGGTAEFSPLHF.

The chain employs TRBV7-9 and TRBJ1-1, with D uncertain. Per germline, CDR1 SEHNR and CDR2 FQNEAQ (reference sequence). The CDR3 is 12 residues long. V was clipped by 5 bases and J by 10 bases, with 14 bases between them. As DNA, the CDR3 is TGTGCCAGCAGCCCGGTGGCCGGGGTAGCTTTCTTT. Encoded protein: CASSPVAGVAFF.

In this sample, this clone turned up once. The rearrangement links TRBV5-5 to TRBJ1-4; D is uncertain. The CDR3 runs 14 residues. Between the trimmed V and J ends, which lost 4 bases and 0 bases, there was a span of 7 bases. Germline V lookup: CDR1 SGHKS, CDR2 YYEKEE (reference sequence). The DNA of the CDR3 is TGTGCCAGCAGCCCCACGGCAACTAATGAAAAACTGTTTTTT. It encodes CASSPTATNEKLFF.

The chain is built from TRBV19 and TRBJ1-1; possible D gene TRBD1, 6 bases. The ends were cut back, 6 bases at V and 5 bases at J, with 10 bases in the middle. The CDR3 runs to 12 residues. Germline lookup yields CDR1 LNHDA and CDR2 SQIVND (reference sequence). The CDR3 DNA sequence: TGTGCCAGTAGGAGTACAGGGACTGAAGCTTTCTTT. Residues: CASRSTGTEAFF.

This rearrangement joins TRBV4-1 to TRBJ1-6; tentative D call: TRBD1 (5 bases). The CDR3 runs to 15 residues. Germline V CDR1 and CDR2: MGHRA, YSYEKL. Trimming removed 1 base at V and 7 bases at J, with 11 bases between. CDR3 amino acids: CASSQVFRVNSPLHF. CDR3 DNA: TGCGCCAGCAGCCAAGTTTTCAGGGTAAATTCACCCCTCCACTTT.

The chain recombines TRBV24-1 with TRBJ2-7; a possible D gene is TRBD2 (7 bases). Germline V gene data show CDR1 as KGHDR and CDR2 as SFDVKD. V was shortened by 4 bases and J by 2 bases, with 8 bases between the two germline ends. The CDR3 consists of 13 residues. This chain's CDR3 is CATSEGGPYEQYF. CDR3 coding DNA: TGTGCCACCAGTGAGGGGGGGCCCTACGAGCAGTACTTC.

This clone has just one count. The DNA for the CDR3 is TGCGCCAGCAGCTTGGGGAGGAACACTGAAGCTTTCTTT. Protein: CASSLGRNTEAFF. The gene calls are TRBV5-1 and TRBJ1-1; D is undetermined. The CDR3 spans 13 residues. Germline lookup yields CDR1 SGHRS and CDR2 YFSETQ. Trimming pared 0 bases from V and 1 base from J, leaving 4 bases between.

The chain has TRBV6-5 and TRBJ2-5; 11 nucleotides agree with TRBD2. Unmatched junction bases numbered 3, after V lost 8 bases and J lost 4 bases. The CDR3 contains 13 residues. Germline V lookup: CDR1 MNHEY, CDR2 SVGAGI. CDR3 amino acids: CASAGLAGETQYF. The CDR3 DNA follows: TGTGCCAGCGCCGGACTAGCGGGAGAGACCCAGTACTTC.

The chain carries TRBV20-1 and TRBJ1-2; unclear D gene. CDR1 and CDR2 from the germline V gene are DFQATT and SNEGSKA (reference sequence). This CDR3 contains 10 residues. The ends were cut back, 3 bases at V and 7 bases at J, with 6 bases in the middle. CDR3: CSASFSGYTF. Here the CDR3 DNA reads TGCAGTGCTAGTTTCAGTGGCTACACCTTC.

The genes are TRBV28 and TRBJ1-5; D perhaps matches TRBD1 (5 bases). The V gene lost 5 bases and the J gene lost 3 bases, with 23 bases spanning the gap. This CDR3 spans 18 amino acids. Germline lookup yields CDR1 MDHEN and CDR2 SYDVKM. The CDR3 DNA sequence: TGTGCCAGCAGTCGCCCATGGGGGGACCCTGTTTTCAATCAGCCCCAGCATTTT. It is translated as CASSRPWGDPVFNQPQHF. The full variable domain, its missing parts supplied by reference TRBV28 and TRBJ1-5, is DVKVTQSSRYLVKRTGEKVFLECVQDMDHENMFWYRQDPGLGLRLIYFSYDVKMKEKGDIPEGYSVSREKKERFSLILESASTNQTSMYLCASSRPWGDPVFNQPQHFGDGTRLSIL.